The 23 T cell receptor beta chains given below trace back to one sample, sequenced in a study of CD8 T cells in ankylosing spondylitis. TCRdb independently ran MiXCR on the 5' RACE reads; one entry per CDR3 protein. The table has about 510,000 distinct CDR3 sequences, approximately 5% seen once; the top ten hold under 4.5%. Study conclusions and caveats: What seemed typical of ankylosing spondylitis blood was a TCR beta motif built from about 8 highly homologous variants.

The antigens for these receptors are not known. What was sequenced was blood, either unsorted or a sorted T cell fraction (not recorded which). The receptor set was obtained from a male donor with ankylosing spondylitis.

Ten or more counts support this clonotype. The J gene is TRBJ2-4, the V gene TRBV7-2; 8 bases map to TRBD1. The CDR3 runs 13 residues. The J segment lost 7 bases and the V segment lost 5 bases, leaving 4 bases of the junction unmatched. The V gene's germline CDR1 is SGHTA and CDR2 FQGNSA. CDR3 nucleotides: TGTGCCAGCAGCCGAGGACAGGGTAACATTCAGTACTTC. Protein product: CASSRGQGNIQYF.

In this sample, this clonotype turned up a few times. The chain has TRBV7-2 and TRBJ2-1; TRBD1 matches at 11 bases. Per the germline V gene, CDR1 is SGHTA and CDR2 is FQGNSA. J lost 14 bases, V lost 1 base, and 1 base had no gene match. This CDR3 region has 12 residues. The CDR3 here is CASSLVGQGEFF. The CDR3 coding sequence is TGTGCCAGCAGCTTAGTGGGACAGGGGGAGTTCTTC.

This clonotype was detected ten times or more. CDR3 DNA sequence: TGTGCCAGCAGACTCGGGACTAGCGGGAGATACGAGCAGTACTTC. Translation: CASRLGTSGRYEQYF. This sequence joins TRBV7-9 and TRBJ2-7; 14 bases line up with TRBD2. The CDR3 runs 15 residues. J was trimmed by 4 bases and V by 6 bases; bases with no gene match: 5. From germline, CDR1 is SEHNR and CDR2 FQNEAQ (reference sequence).

In this sample, this clonotype turned up many times. The CDR3 nucleotides are TGTGCCAGCAGTTACGGAGCTCACTATGGCTACACCTTC. This translates into CASSYGAHYGYTF. The chain is built from TRBV6-5 and TRBJ1-2; D remains unclear. Trimming pared 2 bases from V and 3 bases from J, leaving 7 bases between. The length of the CDR3 is 13 residues. CDR1 is MNHEY, CDR2 SVGAGI, per germline.

This clonotype was observed at least ten times. This chain uses TRBV27 with TRBJ1-5; weak D call: TRBD1 (6 bases). V was pared by 6 bases and J by 3 bases, with 12 bases between. The CDR3 has 14 residues. Germline loops: CDR1 MNHEY, CDR2 SMNVEV (reference sequence). The CDR3, as DNA: TGTGCCAGCAGGCCCCGGGGGGCCAATCAGCCCCAGCATTTT. It encodes CASRPRGANQPQHF.

The chain joins TRBV4-3 to TRBJ2-3; D gene unclear. The CDR3 spans 13 residues. V dropped 4 bases and J dropped 6 bases, with 11 bases sitting between them. Germline CDR1 is LGHNA and CDR2 is YSLEER. DNA for the CDR3: TGCGCCAGCAGCCGAGTGGTAATGGATACGCAGTATTTT. Translating it yields CASSRVVMDTQYF.

This clonotype was observed many times. This chain joins TRBV7-2 and TRBJ1-1; D not certain. The ends were cut back, 3 bases at V and 5 bases at J, with 10 bases in the middle. The germline V gene encodes CDR1 SGHTA and CDR2 FQGNSA. The CDR3 extends over 13 amino acids. The CDR3 DNA reads TGTGCCAGCAGCTTTGGGTGGGAGACTGAAGCTTTCTTT. Its protein is CASSFGWETEAFF. The complete variable domain, with remaining parts taken from reference TRBV7-2 and TRBJ1-1, reads GAGVSQSPSNKVTEKGKDVELRCDPISGHTALYWYRQSLGQGLEFLIYFQGNSAPDKSGLPSDRFSAERTGGSVSTLTIQRTQQEDSAVYLCASSFGWETEAFFGQGTRLTVV.

This clonotype was seen at least ten times. V gene TRBV12-3 or TRBV12-4 combines with J gene TRBJ1-4, with TRBD1 identical over 7 bases. This CDR3 has 14 amino acids. V was clipped by 3 bases and J by 7 bases; unmatched bases: 5. The CDR3 loop reads CASSFRQGTEKLFF. The CDR3 DNA reads TGTGCCAGCAGTTTCAGACAGGGAACTGAAAAACTGTTTTTT.

This clonotype was seen ten or more times. The chain employs TRBV24-1 and TRBJ1-6; D is unclear. The V gene's germline CDR1 is KGHDR and CDR2 SFDVKD. The V end was cut by 10 bases, the J end by 11 bases, with 23 bases between. CDR3 length: 15 amino acids. CDR3 in amino acids: CATRSSGLPPTPLHF. The CDR3 nucleotides read TGTGCCACGCGGTCTTCAGGATTACCCCCGACACCCCTCCACTTT.

This clonotype came up many times. The V call is TRBV4-3, the J call TRBJ2-7, with D possibly being TRBD1 (5 bases). Germline loops: CDR1 LGHNA, CDR2 YSLEER. Trimming shortened V by 1 base and J by 9 bases, and 13 bases separated the two germline ends. This CDR3 is built from 13 residues. CDR3: CASSQGGASGQYF. CDR3 DNA: TGCGCCAGCAGCCAAGGTGGGGCATCCGGGCAGTACTTC.

This clonotype has just a few counts. The gene calls are TRBV19 and TRBJ2-1; the D is unclear. Per germline, CDR1 LNHDA and CDR2 SQIVND (reference sequence). V lost 3 bases, J lost 7 bases, and 10 bases lay in between. This CDR3 has 13 residues. The CDR3 DNA sequence: TGTGCCAGTAGTATCGGGCTGGAGAATGAGCAGTTCTTC. Amino acid sequence: CASSIGLENEQFF.

This clonotype was seen many times. V is TRBV20-1 and J is TRBJ2-1, with D maybe TRBD2 (7 bases). Germline V gene lookup returns CDR1 DFQATT and CDR2 SNEGSKA (reference sequence). The CDR3 extends over 16 amino acids. With 3 bases removed from V and 3 bases from J, the gap between germline ends came to 18 bases. The CDR3 DNA is TGCAGTGCTAGTGACCTACAGGGAGGGAACTACAATGAGCAGTTCTTC. Translating gives CSASDLQGGNYNEQFF.

The table lists this clonotype with many counts. The chain employs TRBV11-2 and TRBJ2-1, with D maybe TRBD1 (5 bases). This CDR3 is built from 16 residues. Trimming cost V 7 bases and J 4 bases, with 20 bases left between them. The germline CDR1 and CDR2 sequences are SGHAT and FQNNGV. The CDR3 here is CASTLKDIWGYNEQFF. The CDR3 DNA reads as TGTGCCAGCACCCTAAAGGACATTTGGGGTTACAATGAGCAGTTCTTC.

This clonotype appeared many times. The genes are TRBV7-9 and TRBJ2-7, with 10 bases aligning to TRBD2. The CDR3 runs 15 residues. The V segment lost 0 bases and the J segment 6 bases; nucleotides outside the gene matches: 5. Germline V gene lookup returns CDR1 SEHNR and CDR2 FQNEAQ (reference sequence). Here the CDR3 DNA reads TGTGCCAGCAGCTTAGCCGCTAGCGGGGGCAGCGAGCAGTACTTC. Its translation is CASSLAASGGSEQYF.

This clonotype was counted many times. The chain is built from TRBV20-1 and TRBJ1-2; 7 bases agree with TRBD1. The CDR3 runs to 10 residues. CDR1 is DFQATT, CDR2 SNEGSKA, per germline (reference sequence). V dropped 7 bases and J dropped 4; count of bases not matched to a gene: 0. CDR3 sequence reads: CSGTGYGYTF. In DNA form, the CDR3 reads TGCAGTGGGACAGGCTATGGCTACACCTTC.

This clonotype was found many times. The CDR3 nucleotides read TGCGCCAGCAGCTCCCTTGACAGGAGTGAGACCCAGTACTTC. It translates to CASSSLDRSETQYF. The chain uses TRBV5-1 and TRBJ2-5; possibly TRBD1 for D (6 bases). V lost 3 bases and J lost 5, with 14 bases in between. In germline, CDR1 is SGHRS, CDR2 YFSETQ. This CDR3 spans 14 amino acids.

This clonotype came up many times. This chain uses TRBV6-2 or TRBV6-3 with TRBJ2-1; D is unresolved. V was clipped by 4 bases and J by 0 bases, with 13 bases between them. The germline CDR1 and CDR2 sequences are MNHEY and SVGEGT. The CDR3 covers 16 residues. CDR3 sequence: CASSLPDSNSYNEQFF. The DNA for the CDR3 is TGTGCCAGCAGTTTACCAGACTCGAACTCCTACAATGAGCAGTTCTTC.

This clonotype has only a few counts. The chain links TRBV19 to TRBJ2-3, with 7 nucleotides matching TRBD1. The trim removed 7 bases at V and 2 bases at J, leaving 9 bases unmatched. Germline CDR1 reads LNHDA; CDR2 reads SQIVND (reference sequence). The CDR3 spans 15 residues. The CDR3: CASKLLGQPTDTQYF. DNA for the CDR3: TGTGCCAGTAAACTCCTGGGACAGCCCACAGATACGCAGTATTTT.

This clonotype showed up many times. The chain is built from TRBV10-3 and TRBJ2-5; D call uncertain. This CDR3 comprises 13 residues. The ends were cut back, 3 bases at V and 2 bases at J, with 7 bases in the middle. In germline, CDR1 is ENHRY, CDR2 SYGVKD. Here the CDR3 DNA reads TGTGCCATCAGTGAATTGGTGCAAGAGACCCAGTACTTC. It translates to CAISELVQETQYF.

This clonotype was recorded many times. In nucleotides, the CDR3 is TGCAGCGCTCAGCTGGGACGGGCGAACACCGGGGAGCTGTTTTTT. Protein sequence: CSAQLGRANTGELFF. The rearrangement links TRBV29-1 to TRBJ2-2; D might be TRBD1 or TRBD2, each matching 5 bases. The CDR3 runs 15 residues. CDR1 and CDR2 from the germline V gene are SQVTM and ANQGSEA. With 7 bases removed from V and 0 bases from J, the gap between germline ends came to 15 bases.

This clonotype was recorded once. The conserved phenylalanine or tryptophan normally closing the CDR3 is absent here, so this likely arose from a read error. The chain links TRBV10-1 to TRBJ2-7; the D is unclear. V lost 1 base and J lost 3, with 7 bases in between. This CDR3 contains 13 residues. Per the germline V gene, CDR1 is WNHNN and CDR2 is SYGVQD (reference sequence). The CDR3 coding sequence is TGCGCCAGCAGTGAGTTTAAGTTCTACGAGCAGTACCTC. Amino acids: CASSEFKFYEQYL.

Ten or more counts support this clonotype. The chain employs TRBV7-9 and TRBJ1-1; 7 bases are shared with TRBD1. The germline gives CDR1 SEHNR, CDR2 FQNEAQ (reference sequence). Trimming took 0 bases from V and 2 from J; bases not matched to a gene: 6. CDR3 length: 16 amino acids. The CDR3 sequence: CASSLATGDPNTEAFF. CDR3 DNA sequence: TGTGCCAGCAGCTTAGCTACAGGGGACCCAAACACTGAAGCTTTCTTT. The full variable domain, with the rest looked up from reference TRBV7-9 and TRBJ1-1, is DTGVSQNPRHKITKRGQNVTFRCDPISEHNRLYWYRQTLGQGPEFLTYFQNEAQLEKSRLLSDRFSAERPKGSFSTLEIQRTEQGDSAMYLCASSLATGDPNTEAFFGQGTRLTVV.

This clonotype turned up a few times. The chain joins TRBV6-1 to TRBJ2-5, with 13 bases lining up with TRBD2. This CDR3 has 15 residues. The germline gives CDR1 MNHNS, CDR2 SASEGT. The V segment lost 8 bases and the J segment 4 bases; nucleotides outside the gene matches: 7. CDR3 sequence reads: CASGLAGDFGETQYF. The CDR3 coding sequence is TGTGCCAGCGGACTAGCGGGGGATTTCGGAGAGACCCAGTACTTC.